The entry below describes one T cell receptor (beta chain). This entry belongs to a study of blood T cell repertoires in COVID-19. At the level of the study: Donors in the United States, Italy and Spain gave samples during acute or convalescent COVID-19. Nucleic acid was either cDNA or gDNA, and it came from T cells, B-cell-depleted T cells, or PBMCs.

J lost 7 bases, V lost 4 bases, and 1 base had no gene match. Germline CDR1 reads LNHDA; CDR2 reads SQIVND (reference sequence). The CDR3 is made up of 13 amino acids. Source study methods: Amplified reference gene primers provided the basis for estimating nucleated cell counts. The table came from immunoSEQ multiplex PCR; TCRdb's copy has only in-frame clones and leaves some out. V, J and clone size are those of that table, while D and trimming were read from the DNA. The repertoire holds around 250,000 clones, with about 82% as singletons. This receptor was identified in a woman aged 80 or over with COVID-19, enrolled during active disease. The source material was peripheral blood. The chain joins TRBV19 to TRBJ2-2; 9 nucleotides line up with TRBD1. The CDR3 DNA reads as TGTGCCAGTAGTAGACAGGGGGACGGGGAGCTGTTTTTT. Encoded protein: CASSRQGDGELFF.